Following are 30 T cell receptor beta chains from one sample sequenced in a study of blood T cell repertoires in COVID-19 (dated by TCRdb to about 2020). Library method: the immunoSEQ multiplex PCR assay. TCRdb took over this immuneACCESS table, retaining in-frame rearrangements with V and J assigned. Such tables are incomplete; in checked studies, under half of the missing clones stem from an unresolved V gene, and the remainder is unexplained. The sample has approximately 170,000 clones on record, 80% to 85% of them singletons. The ten top clones hold more than 7.5% of the sample. The sequenced sample consisted of peripheral blood. The receptors stem from a woman between 65 and 79 years old with COVID-19, enrolled during active disease.

The rearrangement joins TRBV3-1 (or the pseudogene TRBV3-2) to TRBJ2-3, with 10 bases that match TRBD2. Germline V gene lookup returns CDR1 LGHDT and CDR2 YNNKEL (reference sequence). The CDR3 runs to 17 residues. Losses at the gene ends were 0 bases for V and 5 bases for J; bases not matched to a gene: 8. CDR3 sequence: CASSQDRLAGVGDTQYF. CDR3 DNA: TGTGCCAGCAGCCAAGATCGGCTAGCGGGAGTGGGAGATACGCAGTATTTT.

The CDR3 region has the DNA TGCAGTGCTAGTACCGGGATACTTGGCTACACCTTC. It encodes CSASTGILGYTF. The chain combines TRBV20-1 with TRBJ1-2; D gene ambiguous. Per the germline V gene, CDR1 is DFQATT and CDR2 is SNEGSKA (reference sequence). V was trimmed by 3 bases and J by 7 bases, leaving 12 bases between them. The CDR3 contains 12 residues.

This sequence joins TRBV5-1 and TRBJ2-7; TRBD1 might be the D (5 bases). Trimming removed 4 bases at V and 0 bases at J, with 20 bases between. The CDR3 contains 17 residues. Germline CDR1 SGHRS, CDR2 YFSETQ. The CDR3 DNA reads as TGCGCCAGCAGCATCAACCCGCCAGGTCAGGGCTCCTACGAGCAGTACTTC. This sequence encodes CASSINPPGQGSYEQYF.

This chain uses TRBV5-1 with TRBJ2-1, with TRBD1 identical over 8 bases. Trimming cost V 4 bases and J 2 bases; bases outside gene matches: 5. The CDR3 has 15 residues. Germline lookup yields CDR1 SGHRS and CDR2 YFSETQ. The CDR3 protein is CASSGGQGPYNEQFF. CDR3 DNA: TGCGCCAGCAGCGGCGGACAGGGTCCCTACAATGAGCAGTTCTTC.

The chain joins TRBV18 to TRBJ1-1; a weak D match, TRBD1 (6 bases). This CDR3 comprises 16 residues. The germline V gene has CDR1 KGHSH and CDR2 LQKENI. Trimming took off 3 bases at V and 0 bases at J, with 14 bases between the two ends. CDR3 sequence reads: CASSPRGQGMNTEAFF. The DNA of the CDR3 is TGTGCCAGCTCACCCCGGGGTCAGGGGATGAACACTGAAGCTTTCTTT. The complete variable domain, with remaining parts taken from reference TRBV18 and TRBJ1-1, reads NAGVMQNPRHLVRRRGQEARLRCSPMKGHSHVYWYRQLPEEGLKFMVYLQKENIIDESGMPKERFSAEFPKEGPSILRIQQVVRGDSAAYFCASSPRGQGMNTEAFFGQGTRLTVV.

The table lists this clone with a few counts. V usage is TRBV2 and J usage is TRBJ1-5, with 7 bases fitting TRBD1. The CDR3 has 13 residues. Germline values: CDR1 SNHLY, CDR2 FYNNEI. The J segment lost 4 bases and the V segment lost 6 bases, leaving 3 bases of the junction unmatched. In DNA, the CDR3 is TGTGCCAGCAGAGAACAGGGGAATCAGCCCCAGCATTTT. Its translation: CASREQGNQPQHF.

The chain couples TRBV2 to TRBJ1-2; D is undetermined. The CDR3 has 11 residues. Germline V lookup: CDR1 SNHLY, CDR2 FYNNEI. Trimming stripped 0 bases from V and 7 bases from J, with 3 bases between. The CDR3 DNA reads TGTGCCAGCAGTGAAGCTATTGGCTACACCTTC. Translating it yields CASSEAIGYTF. Full variable domain (remainder filled in from reference TRBV2 and TRBJ1-2): EPEVTQTPSHQVTQMGQEVILRCVPISNHLYFYWYRQILGQKVEFLVSFYNNEISEKSEIFDDQFSVERPDGSNFTLKIRSTKLEDSAMYFCASSEAIGYTFGSGTRLTVV.

The chain has TRBV29-1 and TRBJ2-1; TRBD2 is a possible D gene (7 bases). Trimming cost V 6 bases and J 6 bases, with 15 bases left between them. Germline lookup yields CDR1 SQVTM and CDR2 ANQGSEA. This CDR3 has 13 amino acids. This chain's CDR3 is CSVGRGATNEQFF. The CDR3 region has the DNA TGCAGCGTAGGGAGGGGGGCGACCAATGAGCAGTTCTTC.

This chain links TRBV7-9 with TRBJ2-5; TRBD1 agrees at 8 bases. V shed 5 bases, J shed 5 bases, and the junction held 7 bases outside the gene matches. CDR1 is SEHNR and CDR2 is FQNEAQ in the germline V gene (reference sequence). The CDR3 loop spans 14 amino acids. The CDR3 DNA follows: TGTGCCAGCAGCCAGACAGGGGTAGGGGAGACCCAGTACTTC. It codes for CASSQTGVGETQYF.

Comment on this clone: The sample has other DNA sequences that encode this CDR3 too. The rearrangement uses TRBV13 and TRBJ2-5; TRBD1 matches at 8 bases. With 5 bases clipped from V and 5 bases from J, the junction kept 4 bases outside the gene matches. The V gene's germline CDR1 is PRHDT and CDR2 FYEKMQ (reference sequence). This CDR3 comprises 13 residues. CDR3 nucleotide sequence: TGTGCCAGCAGCCTCAACAGGGGGGAGACCCAGTACTTC. Its translation: CASSLNRGETQYF. The variable domain in full, with the rest retrieved from reference TRBV13 and TRBJ2-5, is AAGVIQSPRHLIKEKRETATLKCYPIPRHDTVYWYQQGPGQDPQFLISFYEKMQSDKGSIPDRFSAQQFSDYHSELNMSSLELGDSALYFCASSLNRGETQYFGPGTRLLVL.

This rearrangement joins TRBV28 to TRBJ2-7; 7 nucleotides agree with TRBD2. The J segment lost 0 bases and the V segment lost 1 base, leaving 0 bases of the junction unmatched. CDR1 and CDR2 from the germline V gene are MDHEN and SYDVKM. The CDR3 sequence is 14 residues long. The CDR3 region has the DNA TGTGCCAGCAGTTTATCGGGGGGCTCCTACGAGCAGTACTTC. This translates into CASSLSGGSYEQYF. Combining the CDR3 with reference TRBV28 and TRBJ2-7 gives the whole variable domain DVKVTQSSRYLVKRTGEKVFLECVQDMDHENMFWYRQDPGLGLRLIYFSYDVKMKEKGDIPEGYSVSREKKERFSLILESASTNQTSMYLCASSLSGGSYEQYFGPGTRLTVT.

The chain couples TRBV2 to TRBJ2-5, with a possible D match to TRBD2 (6 bases). CDR1 is SNHLY and CDR2 is FYNNEI in the germline V gene. Trimming took 1 base from V and 4 from J, leaving 13 bases between them. The CDR3 sequence is 15 residues long. CDR3 sequence reads: CASSEGRVVGETQYF. In nucleotides, the CDR3 is TGTGCCAGCAGTGAAGGGAGGGTTGTAGGAGAGACCCAGTACTTC.

The chain recombines TRBV7-2 with TRBJ2-3, with 7 bases fitting TRBD1. Trimming took 2 bases from V and 2 from J; bases not matched to a gene: 13. Germline assignment: CDR1 SGHTA and CDR2 FQGNSA. This CDR3 comprises 18 residues. CDR3 residues: CASSLLPAATGLTDTQYF. CDR3 nucleotides: TGTGCCAGCAGCTTATTACCTGCCGCGACAGGGCTCACAGATACGCAGTATTTT.

This chain links TRBV19 with TRBJ2-1; 11 bases line up with TRBD1. Unmatched junction bases numbered 6, after V lost 8 bases and J lost 6 bases. CDR1 is LNHDA and CDR2 is SQIVND in the germline V gene (reference sequence). The CDR3 sequence is 14 residues long. CDR3 sequence reads: CASGRDRGINEQFF. The CDR3 nucleotides read TGTGCCAGTGGCCGGGACAGGGGGATCAATGAGCAGTTCTTC.

This clone showed up just a few times. V usage is TRBV29-1 and J usage is TRBJ1-3; TRBD1 matches at 11 bases. The CDR3 length is 11 residues. Germline V gene sequence: CDR1 SQVTM, CDR2 ANQGSEA. V lost 6 bases to trimming and J lost 11 bases; unmatched junction nucleotides: 3. CDR3 sequence reads: CSVGGQGAIYF. The DNA for the CDR3 is TGCAGCGTGGGGGGACAGGGGGCCATATATTTT.

The chain links TRBV9 to TRBJ2-2; D uncertain. V lost 0 bases and J 0 bases, leaving 6 bases between the germline ends. Germline V gene lookup returns CDR1 SGDLS and CDR2 YYNGEE. This CDR3 is built from 15 residues. The CDR3 here is CASSVVSSNTGELFF. In DNA, the CDR3 is TGTGCCAGCAGCGTAGTTTCCTCGAACACCGGGGAGCTGTTTTTT.

The chain carries TRBV28 and TRBJ2-1, with 12 positions matching TRBD2. CDR1 and CDR2 (germline): MDHEN, SYDVKM. J gave up 4 bases and V 3 bases, and 1 base lay outside the gene matches. The CDR3 sequence is 15 residues long. The chain's CDR3 is CASSLTSGRYNEQFF. CDR3 nucleotide sequence: TGTGCCAGCAGTTTGACTAGCGGGAGATACAATGAGCAGTTCTTC.

Points on this clone: The same CDR3 is also encoded by other DNA sequences in this sample. The rearrangement links TRBV9 to TRBJ2-2, with 9 nucleotides matching TRBD1. The CDR3 has 17 amino acids. V dropped 4 bases and J dropped 1; count of bases not matched to a gene: 8. In germline, CDR1 is SGDLS, CDR2 YYNGEE. The CDR3 region has the DNA TGTGCCAGCAGCCCCCGGACAGGGGCGAAGAACACCGGGGAGCTGTTTTTT. Amino acids: CASSPRTGAKNTGELFF.

The chain couples TRBV10-1 to TRBJ2-3; 7 positions match TRBD2. The length of the CDR3 is 15 residues. Trimming cost V 5 bases and J 2 bases; bases outside gene matches: 7. Germline V gene sequence: CDR1 WNHNN, CDR2 SYGVQD (reference sequence). CDR3 amino acids: CASSLTSTFTDTQYF. In nucleotides, the CDR3 is TGCGCCAGCAGTCTGACTAGCACCTTCACAGATACGCAGTATTTT.

V is TRBV28 and J is TRBJ1-4; no clear D. CDR3 length: 16 amino acids. Germline V gives CDR1 MDHEN, CDR2 SYDVKM. V shed 3 bases and J shed 8 bases, with 19 bases lying between them. The CDR3 nucleotides read TGTGCCAGCAGTTTGTTCCCGGCTCGACTCTTCGAAAAACTGTTTTTT. Its protein is CASSLFPARLFEKLFF.

V gene TRBV18 combines with J gene TRBJ1-1; no reliable D call. With 3 bases removed from V and 0 bases from J, the gap between germline ends came to 11 bases. This CDR3 is built from 15 residues. From germline, CDR1 is KGHSH and CDR2 LQKENI. The CDR3 is CASSPNGNMNTEAFF. The CDR3 DNA reads TGTGCCAGCTCACCGAACGGGAATATGAACACTGAAGCTTTCTTT.

Comment on this clone: The sample carries other DNA sequences with the same CDR3. The chain carries TRBV7-8 and TRBJ1-1; TRBD1 aligns across 7 bases. The CDR3 loop spans 13 amino acids. Unmatched junction bases numbered 5, after V lost 5 bases and J lost 5 bases. The germline V gene has CDR1 SGHVS and CDR2 FQNEAQ. For the CDR3, the DNA is TGTGCCAGCAGCCCCACAGGGGATACTGAAGCTTTCTTT. Residues: CASSPTGDTEAFF.

The CDR3 coding sequence is TGCGCCAGCAGTGCGATAGGAGCAAATACGCAGTATTTT. Amino acid sequence: CASSAIGANTQYF. The rearrangement joins TRBV10-1 to TRBJ2-3; D gene ambiguous. The ends were cut back, 4 bases at V and 7 bases at J, with 12 bases in the middle. Germline V gene data show CDR1 as WNHNN and CDR2 as SYGVQD (reference sequence). This CDR3 is 13 amino acids long.

The V and J genes are TRBV9 and TRBJ2-3; 8 bases agree with TRBD2. The CDR3 is 15 residues long. Germline-derived CDR1 and CDR2 are SGDLS and YYNGEE. V dropped 2 bases and J dropped 1; count of bases not matched to a gene: 3. The CDR3 DNA reads as TGTGCCAGCAGCGTCTCGGGAGGGGGCACAGATACGCAGTATTTT. Its translation is CASSVSGGGTDTQYF.

This chain links TRBV10-3 with TRBJ2-7; weak D call: TRBD2 (6 bases). V shed 0 bases and J shed 3 bases, with 9 bases lying between them. The CDR3 spans 14 residues. The germline CDR1 and CDR2 sequences are ENHRY and SYGVKD. The CDR3, as DNA: TGTGCCATCAGTGAGTCGACGGACTACTACGAGCAGTACTTC. It translates to CAISESTDYYEQYF.

The V gene is TRBV6-5, the J gene TRBJ2-5; 10 positions match TRBD2. CDR1 and CDR2 (germline): MNHEY, SVGAGI. There are 15 residues in the CDR3. Germline trimming cut 4 bases from V and 0 bases from J; bases unmatched to any gene: 2. Here the CDR3 reads CASSWTSGHQETQYF. The CDR3 DNA reads as TGTGCCAGCAGTTGGACTAGCGGTCACCAAGAGACCCAGTACTTC.

The chain joins TRBV24-1 to TRBJ2-1; the D is unclear. The V gene's germline CDR1 is KGHDR and CDR2 SFDVKD. This CDR3 spans 15 amino acids. V lost 5 bases, J lost 7 bases, and 17 bases lay in between. The CDR3, as DNA: TGTGCCACCAGTGGGCGGCGAGAGAAGGCAAATGAGCAGTTCTTC. It yields the protein CATSGRREKANEQFF.

The gene calls are TRBV5-4 and TRBJ1-6; TRBD1 matches 11 bases. From germline, CDR1 is SGHNT and CDR2 YYREEE (reference sequence). The CDR3 extends over 16 amino acids. V was clipped by 5 bases and J by 7 bases; unmatched bases: 8. CDR3 sequence reads: CASRLDRGLPNSPLHF. CDR3 coding DNA: TGTGCCAGCAGACTGGACAGGGGGCTCCCAAATTCACCCCTCCACTTT.

V gene TRBV6-1 combines with J gene TRBJ1-1, with D possibly matching TRBD1 (5 bases). The CDR3 runs 13 residues. The germline gives CDR1 MNHNS, CDR2 SASEGT. The V end was cut by 0 bases, the J end by 11 bases, with 13 bases between. CDR3: CASSEARGRRAFF. CDR3 sequence (DNA): TGTGCCAGCAGTGAAGCTAGGGGAAGGCGTGCTTTCTTT.

V and J are TRBV6-5 and TRBJ1-4, with 9 bases lining up with TRBD1. Germline trimming cut 7 bases from V and 10 bases from J; bases unmatched to any gene: 13. The CDR3 sequence is 15 residues long. Germline-derived CDR1 and CDR2 are MNHEY and SVGAGI. CDR3 nucleotides: TGTGCCAGCAAGACAGGGGGATTGGCCCCGGGAAAACTGTTTTTT. It is translated as CASKTGGLAPGKLFF.